This T cell receptor (beta chain) comes out of a study of T cell repertoires in cytomegalovirus infection. At the level of the study: Signatures in public TCR beta sequences pointed to both CMV infection and matching HLA type. Findings of the study overall: Across the ex vivo response, the dominant clonotypes were HLA-C-restricted CMV-specific TCR beta clonotypes. Identification of carriers of CMV plus the relevant HLA was achieved through cumulative public TCR beta family frequency.

TCRdb used MiXCR to reprocess the reads, holding one entry per CDR3 protein. The sample lists 350,000 to 500,000 distinct CDR3 sequences, 30% to 40% seen once, with approximately 14% in the top ten. Comment on this clonotype: Its target is not known.

The CDR3 has 16 amino acids. Germline V gene sequence: CDR1 SGHVS, CDR2 FQNEAQ. Deletions cut 3 bases from V and 0 bases from J, with 14 bases between. Sequencing was done on a sample of PBMCs. This rearrangement joins TRBV7-8 to TRBJ1-1; perhaps TRBD1 as D (5 bases). This receptor was identified in a human donor in good health (CMV status not recorded). Some clones in this sample may be carry-over from other donors' samples. CDR3 coding DNA: TGTGCCAGCAGCTTCGCCAGTGACAGACTGAACACTGAAGCTTTCTTT. It codes for CASSFASDRLNTEAFF. Full variable domain (missing parts from reference TRBV7-8 and TRBJ1-1): GAGVSQSPRYKVAKRGQDVALRCDPISGHVSLFWYQQALGQGPEFLTYFQNEAQLDKSGLPSDRFFAERPEGSVSTLKIQRTQQEDSAVYLCASSFASDRLNTEAFFGQGTRLTVV.